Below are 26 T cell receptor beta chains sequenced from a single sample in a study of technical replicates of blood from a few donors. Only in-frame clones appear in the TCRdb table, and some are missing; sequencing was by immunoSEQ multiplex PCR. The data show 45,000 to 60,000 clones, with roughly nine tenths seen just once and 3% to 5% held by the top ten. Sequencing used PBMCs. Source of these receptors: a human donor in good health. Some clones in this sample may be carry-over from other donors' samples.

CDR3 sequence reads: CASSSWTGYEQYF. The CDR3 DNA follows: TGTGCCAGCAGTTCTTGGACAGGCTACGAGCAGTACTTC. This chain connects TRBV27 to TRBJ2-7, with TRBD1 matching 7 bases. The CDR3 runs to 13 residues. From germline, CDR1 is MNHEY and CDR2 SMNVEV (reference sequence). Trimming removed 4 bases from V and 3 bases from J; junction bases left unmatched: 3.

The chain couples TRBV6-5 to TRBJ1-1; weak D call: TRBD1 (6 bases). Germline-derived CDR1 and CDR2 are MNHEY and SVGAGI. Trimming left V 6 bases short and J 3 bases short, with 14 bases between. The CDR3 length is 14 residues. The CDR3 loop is CASRSPGTHTEAFF. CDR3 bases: TGTGCCAGCAGGTCCCCCGGGACACACACTGAAGCTTTCTTT.

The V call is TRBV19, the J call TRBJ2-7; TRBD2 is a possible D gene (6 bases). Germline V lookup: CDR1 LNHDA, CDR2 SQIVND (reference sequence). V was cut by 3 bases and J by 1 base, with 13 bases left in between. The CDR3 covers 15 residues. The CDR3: CASSMGQGLSYEQYF. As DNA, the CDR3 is TGTGCCAGTAGTATGGGGCAGGGACTTTCCTACGAGCAGTACTTC.

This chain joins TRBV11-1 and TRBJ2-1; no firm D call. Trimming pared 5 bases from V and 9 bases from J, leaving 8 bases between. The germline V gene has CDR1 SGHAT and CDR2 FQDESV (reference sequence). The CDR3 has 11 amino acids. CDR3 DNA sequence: TGTGCCAGCAGCGCCCGGGTTGAGCAGTTCTTC. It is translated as CASSARVEQFF.

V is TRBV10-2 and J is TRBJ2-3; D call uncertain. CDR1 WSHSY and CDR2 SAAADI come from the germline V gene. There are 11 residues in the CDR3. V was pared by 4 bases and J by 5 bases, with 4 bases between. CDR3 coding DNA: TGCGCCAGCAGTGGCAGAGATACGCAGTATTTT. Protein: CASSGRDTQYF.

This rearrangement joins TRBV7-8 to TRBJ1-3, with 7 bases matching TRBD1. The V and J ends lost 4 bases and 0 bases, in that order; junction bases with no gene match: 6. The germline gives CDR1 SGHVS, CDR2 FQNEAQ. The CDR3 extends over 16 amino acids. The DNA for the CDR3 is TGTGCCAGCAGCTCGGACAGGTCGTACTCTGGAAACACCATATATTTT. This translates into CASSSDRSYSGNTIYF.

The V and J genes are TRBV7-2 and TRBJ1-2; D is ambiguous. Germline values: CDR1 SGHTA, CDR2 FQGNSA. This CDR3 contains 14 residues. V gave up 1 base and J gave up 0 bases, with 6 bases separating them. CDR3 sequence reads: CASSLGRANYGYTF. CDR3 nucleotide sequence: TGTGCCAGCAGCTTAGGGAGAGCTAACTATGGCTACACCTTC.

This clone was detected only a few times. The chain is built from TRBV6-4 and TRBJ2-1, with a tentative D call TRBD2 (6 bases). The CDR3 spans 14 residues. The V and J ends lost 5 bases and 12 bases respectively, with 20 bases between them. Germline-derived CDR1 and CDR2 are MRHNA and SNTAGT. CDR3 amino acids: CASSPGRSGVGQFF. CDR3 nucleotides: TGTGCCAGCAGTCCGGGACGATCGGGAGTCGGGCAGTTCTTC.

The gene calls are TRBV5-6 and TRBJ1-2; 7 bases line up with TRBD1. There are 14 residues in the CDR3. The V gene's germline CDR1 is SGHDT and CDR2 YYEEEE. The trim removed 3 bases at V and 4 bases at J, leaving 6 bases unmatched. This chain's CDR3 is CASSYTTGVYGYTF. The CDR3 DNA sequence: TGTGCCAGCAGCTATACTACAGGGGTCTATGGCTACACCTTC.

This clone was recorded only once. This CDR3 reads CASSRQGDEKLFF. The CDR3 bases are TGTGCCAGCAGTCGACAGGGGGATGAAAAACTGTTTTTT. The chain carries TRBV6-5 and TRBJ1-4, with 9 bases identical to TRBD1. The CDR3 covers 13 residues. V trimming: 5 bases; J trimming: 6 bases; junction bases outside the gene matches: 1. Germline-derived CDR1 and CDR2 are MNHEY and SVGAGI.

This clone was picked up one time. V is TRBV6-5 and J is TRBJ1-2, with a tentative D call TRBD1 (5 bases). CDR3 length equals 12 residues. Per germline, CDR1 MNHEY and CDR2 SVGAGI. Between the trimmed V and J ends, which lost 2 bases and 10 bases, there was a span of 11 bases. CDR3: CASSYGGGSYTF. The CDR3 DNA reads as TGTGCCAGCAGTTACGGGGGGGGTTCCTACACCTTC.

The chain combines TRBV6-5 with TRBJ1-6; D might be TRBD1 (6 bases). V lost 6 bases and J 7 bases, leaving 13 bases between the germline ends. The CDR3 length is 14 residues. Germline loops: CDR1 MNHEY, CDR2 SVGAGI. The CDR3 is CASSPDSKNSPLHF. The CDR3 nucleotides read TGTGCCAGCAGCCCGGACAGTAAGAATTCACCCCTCCACTTT.

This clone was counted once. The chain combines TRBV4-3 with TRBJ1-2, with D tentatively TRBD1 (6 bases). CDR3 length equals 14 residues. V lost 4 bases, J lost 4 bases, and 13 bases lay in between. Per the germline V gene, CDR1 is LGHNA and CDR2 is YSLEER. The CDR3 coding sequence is TGCGCCAGCAGCCTGACGACAGGCTTCTATGGCTACACCTTC. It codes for CASSLTTGFYGYTF.

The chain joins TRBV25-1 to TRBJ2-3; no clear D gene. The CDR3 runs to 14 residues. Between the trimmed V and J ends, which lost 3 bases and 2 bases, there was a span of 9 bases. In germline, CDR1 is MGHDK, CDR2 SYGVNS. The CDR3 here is CASSDELITDTQYF. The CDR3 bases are TGTGCCAGCAGTGATGAGCTTATCACAGATACGCAGTATTTT. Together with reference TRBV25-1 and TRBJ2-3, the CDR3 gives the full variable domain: EADIYQTPRYLVIGTGKKITLECSQTMGHDKMYWYQQDPGMELHLIHYSYGVNSTEKGDLSSESTVSRIRTEHFPLTLESARPSHTSQYLCASSDELITDTQYFGPGTRLTVL.

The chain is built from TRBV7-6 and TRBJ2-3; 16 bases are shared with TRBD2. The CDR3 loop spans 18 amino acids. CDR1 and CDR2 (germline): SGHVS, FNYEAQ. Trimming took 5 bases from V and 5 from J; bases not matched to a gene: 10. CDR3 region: CASSLTGTSGRAGDTQYF. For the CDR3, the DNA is TGTGCCAGCAGCCTAACGGGGACTAGCGGGAGGGCTGGAGATACGCAGTATTTT.

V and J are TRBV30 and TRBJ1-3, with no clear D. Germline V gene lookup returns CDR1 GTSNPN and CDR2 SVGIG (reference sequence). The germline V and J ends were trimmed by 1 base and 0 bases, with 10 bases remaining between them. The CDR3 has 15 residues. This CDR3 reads CAWSGGMTSGNTIYF. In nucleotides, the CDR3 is TGTGCCTGGAGTGGCGGGATGACCTCTGGAAACACCATATATTTT.

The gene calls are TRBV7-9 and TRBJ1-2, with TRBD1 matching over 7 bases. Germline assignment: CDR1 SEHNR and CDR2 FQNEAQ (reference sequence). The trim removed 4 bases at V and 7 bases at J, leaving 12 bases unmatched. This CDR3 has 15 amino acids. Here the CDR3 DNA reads TGTGCCAGCAGCTCTAGACCCGGGACAGCTGGTGGCTACACCTTC. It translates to CASSSRPGTAGGYTF.

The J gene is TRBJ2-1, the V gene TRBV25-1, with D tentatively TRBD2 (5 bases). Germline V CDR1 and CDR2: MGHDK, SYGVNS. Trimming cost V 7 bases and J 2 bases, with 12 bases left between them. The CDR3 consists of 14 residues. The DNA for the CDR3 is TGTGCCAGCACAATTAGCGAAACCTACAATGAGCAGTTCTTC. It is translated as CASTISETYNEQFF.

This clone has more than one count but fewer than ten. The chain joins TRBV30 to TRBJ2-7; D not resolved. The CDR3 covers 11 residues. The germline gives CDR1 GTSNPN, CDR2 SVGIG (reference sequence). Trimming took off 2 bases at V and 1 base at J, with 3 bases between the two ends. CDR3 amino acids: CAWSQSYEQYF. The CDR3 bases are TGTGCCTGGAGTCAGTCCTACGAGCAGTACTTC.

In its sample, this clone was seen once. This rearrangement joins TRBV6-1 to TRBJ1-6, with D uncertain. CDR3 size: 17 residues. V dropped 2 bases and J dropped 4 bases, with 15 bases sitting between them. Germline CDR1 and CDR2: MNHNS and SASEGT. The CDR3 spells CASSERVRGVYNSPLHF. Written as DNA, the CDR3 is TGTGCCAGCAGTGAAAGGGTTCGGGGTGTTTATAATTCACCCCTCCACTTT.

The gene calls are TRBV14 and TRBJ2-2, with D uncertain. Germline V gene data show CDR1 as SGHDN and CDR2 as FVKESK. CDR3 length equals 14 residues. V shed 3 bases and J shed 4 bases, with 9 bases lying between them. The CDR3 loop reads CASSQQTLTGELFF. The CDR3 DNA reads TGTGCCAGCAGCCAGCAGACTCTCACCGGGGAGCTGTTTTTT.

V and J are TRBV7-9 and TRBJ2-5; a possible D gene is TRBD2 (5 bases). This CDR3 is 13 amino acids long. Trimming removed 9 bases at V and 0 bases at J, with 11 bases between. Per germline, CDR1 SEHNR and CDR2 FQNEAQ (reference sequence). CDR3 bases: TGTGCCAGTCGACGCGGGTACCAAGAGACCCAGTACTTC. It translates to CASRRGYQETQYF.

The DNA for the CDR3 is TGCGCCAGCAGCTTTCAGGGTCTGGCCAGCTCCTATAATTCACCCCTCCACTTT. Its protein is CASSFQGLASSYNSPLHF. V gene TRBV5-1 combines with J gene TRBJ1-6; tentative D call: TRBD1 (5 bases). The V gene lost 2 bases and the J gene lost 0 bases, with 15 bases spanning the gap. This CDR3 region has 18 residues. Germline CDR1 is SGHRS and CDR2 is YFSETQ.

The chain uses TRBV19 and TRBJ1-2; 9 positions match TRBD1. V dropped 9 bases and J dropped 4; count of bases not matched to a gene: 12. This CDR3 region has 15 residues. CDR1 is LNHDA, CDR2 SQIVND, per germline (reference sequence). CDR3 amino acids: CASHTGGPGVYGYTF. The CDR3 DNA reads TGTGCCAGCCACACAGGGGGCCCGGGGGTCTATGGCTACACCTTC.

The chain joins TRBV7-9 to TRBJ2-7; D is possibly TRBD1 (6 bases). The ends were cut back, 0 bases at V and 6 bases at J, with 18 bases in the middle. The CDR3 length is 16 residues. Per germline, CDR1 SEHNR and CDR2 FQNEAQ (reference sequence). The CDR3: CASSLAGALKGLEQYF. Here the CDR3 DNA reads TGTGCCAGCAGCTTAGCGGGGGCACTCAAGGGGCTCGAGCAGTACTTC. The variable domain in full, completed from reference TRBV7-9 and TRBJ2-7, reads DTGVSQNPRHKITKRGQNVTFRCDPISEHNRLYWYRQTLGQGPEFLTYFQNEAQLEKSRLLSDRFSAERPKGSFSTLEIQRTEQGDSAMYLCASSLAGALKGLEQYFGPGTRLTVT.

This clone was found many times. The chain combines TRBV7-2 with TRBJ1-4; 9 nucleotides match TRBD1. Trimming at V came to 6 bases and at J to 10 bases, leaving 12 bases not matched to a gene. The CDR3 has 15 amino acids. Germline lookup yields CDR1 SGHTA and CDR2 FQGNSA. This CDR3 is CASRPEGQGWGKLFF. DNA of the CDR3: TGTGCCAGCAGACCAGAGGGACAGGGCTGGGGAAAACTGTTTTTT.